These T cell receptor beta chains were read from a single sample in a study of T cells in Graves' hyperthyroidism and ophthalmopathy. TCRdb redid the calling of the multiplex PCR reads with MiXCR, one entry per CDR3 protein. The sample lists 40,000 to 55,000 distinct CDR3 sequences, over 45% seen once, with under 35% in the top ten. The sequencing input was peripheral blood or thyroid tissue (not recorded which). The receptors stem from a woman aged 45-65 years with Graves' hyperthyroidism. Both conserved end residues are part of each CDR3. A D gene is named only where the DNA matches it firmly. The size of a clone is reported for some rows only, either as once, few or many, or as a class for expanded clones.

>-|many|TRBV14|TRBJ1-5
TGTGCCAGCAGCCAATCAGGACTTCATCAGCCCCAGCATTTT
CASSQSGLHQPQHF
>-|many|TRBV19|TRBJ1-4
TGTGCCAGTACCCCGGGGGACGGGTACGAAAAACTGTTTTTT
CASTPGDGYEKLFF
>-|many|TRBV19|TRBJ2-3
TGTGCCAGTACTCTGTCCCGACAGCTGAACACAGATACGCAGTATTTT
CASTLSRQLNTDTQYF
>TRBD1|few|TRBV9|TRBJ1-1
TGTGCCAGCAGCGTGTCACAGGGGGGCACTGAAGCTTTCTTT
CASSVSQGGTEAFF
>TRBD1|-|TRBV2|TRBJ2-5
TGTGCCAGCAGTGCTGTGGACAGGGGGCAGGGGACCCAGTACTTC
CASSAVDRGQGTQYF
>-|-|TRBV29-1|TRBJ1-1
TGCAGCGTTGAGGGGAGGGGCAGGCCTTCTGAAGCTTTCTTT
CSVEGRGRPSEAFF
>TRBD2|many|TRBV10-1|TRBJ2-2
TGCGCCAGCACCCGATCGGGAGGGCCGACGAACACCGGGGAGCTGTTTTTT
CASTRSGGPTNTGELFF
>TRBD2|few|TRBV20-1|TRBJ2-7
TGCAGTGCTAGTGGACTAGCGGGAGGGCCATCGAACGAGCAGTACTTC
CSASGLAGGPSNEQYF
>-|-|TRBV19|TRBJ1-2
TGTGCCAGTAGTAAGGGACGGCGAGGAGGCTACACCTTC
CASSKGRRGGYTF
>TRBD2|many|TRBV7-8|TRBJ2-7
TGTGCCAGCAGCTCCGGTCGAACTAGCGGGGCAACCTACGAGCAGTACTTC
CASSSGRTSGATYEQYF
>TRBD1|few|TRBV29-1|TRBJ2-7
TGCAGCGTCAACAAACCCGGGACAGGGGGCTACGAGCAGTACTTC
CSVNKPGTGGYEQYF
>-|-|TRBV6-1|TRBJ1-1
TGTGCCAGCACATTCCCTCAGGGTGAAGCTTTCTTT
CASTFPQGEAFF
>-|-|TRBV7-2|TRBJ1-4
TGTGCCAGCAGCCAAGGTGGGGAGGGAACTGAAAAACTGTTTTTT
CASSQGGEGTEKLFF
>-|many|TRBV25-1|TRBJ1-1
TGTGCCAGCATAGCGGACGTGAACACTGAAGCTTTCTTT
CASIADVNTEAFF
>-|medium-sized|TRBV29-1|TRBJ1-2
TGCAGCGTTGGGGTGGAGGGAATTGGCTACACCTTC
CSVGVEGIGYTF
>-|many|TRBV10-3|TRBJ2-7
TGTGCCATCACCGAATTCGGACGCTTCCACGAGCAGTACTTC
CAITEFGRFHEQYF
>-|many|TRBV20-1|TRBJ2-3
TGCAGTGCTAGAGGAGTGGTGGGACGTAGCACAGATACGCAGTATTTT
CSARGVVGRSTDTQYF
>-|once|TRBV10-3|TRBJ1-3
TGTGCCATCAGTGGTGATGTCTCTGGAAGCACCATATATTTT
CAISGDVSGSTIYF
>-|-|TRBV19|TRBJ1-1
TGTGCCAGTAGTATAGACCTATACCGACTTGAAGTTCTCTTT
CASSIDLYRLEVLF
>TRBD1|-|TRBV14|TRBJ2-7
TGTGCCAGCAGCCAAGAGGGACAGACCTACGAGCAGTACTTC
CASSQEGQTYEQYF
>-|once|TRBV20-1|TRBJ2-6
TGCAGTGCTAAGGACCGATCTGGGGCCAACGTCCTGATTTTC
CSAKDRSGANVLIF
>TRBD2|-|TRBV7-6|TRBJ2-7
TGTGCCAGCAGCCCCATCGGGGGCGGGAGGGCCTTAGACGAGCAGTACTTC
CASSPIGGGRALDEQYF
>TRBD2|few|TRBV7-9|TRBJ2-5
TGTGCCAGCAGCCCCAGGACTAGCGGGAGACCCCAAGAGACCCAGTACTTC
CASSPRTSGRPQETQYF
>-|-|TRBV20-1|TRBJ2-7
TGCAGTGTTAGAATCAGCGGGTACTCCTACGAGCAGTACTTC
CSVRISGYSYEQYF
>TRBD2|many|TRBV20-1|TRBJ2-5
TGCAGTGCTAGACCTCGCGCTAGCGGACTGGGGACCCAGTACTTC
CSARPRASGLGTQYF
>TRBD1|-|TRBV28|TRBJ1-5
TGTGCCAGCAGTTGGGGACAGGGCAGCAATCAGCCCCAGCATTTT
CASSWGQGSNQPQHF
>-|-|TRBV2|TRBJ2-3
TGTGCCACCGCTCTGGGTGGGGGTGTAGCAGATACGCAGTATTTT
CATALGGGVADTQYF
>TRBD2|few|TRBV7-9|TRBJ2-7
TGTGCCAGCAGCTTAGCGGCTAGCGGGAGGTCCTACGAGCAGTACTTC
CASSLAASGRSYEQYF
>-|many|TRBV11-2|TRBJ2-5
TGTGCCAGCAGCCCTACTTCGGGGGCGGTCCCAATCGGGGAGACCCAGTACTTC
CASSPTSGAVPIGETQYF
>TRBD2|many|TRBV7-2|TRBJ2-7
TGTGCCAGCAGCTTACGGGAGGGGACCTACGAGCAGTACTTC
CASSLREGTYEQYF
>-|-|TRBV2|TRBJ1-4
TGTGCCAGCAGCGGTTTTGACAGGAATGAAAAACTGTTTTTT
CASSGFDRNEKLFF
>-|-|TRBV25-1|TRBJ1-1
TGTGCTAGAGATCGCGTGGTGAACACTGAAGCTTTCTTT
CARDRVVNTEAFF
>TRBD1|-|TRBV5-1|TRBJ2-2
TGCGCCAGCAGCCCGACGGGACAGGGAAGCGGGGAGCTGTTTTTT
CASSPTGQGSGELFF
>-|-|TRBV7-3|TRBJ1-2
TGTGCCAGCAGCGTAGGGGCAGGGCCTAACTATGGCTACACCTTC
CASSVGAGPNYGYTF
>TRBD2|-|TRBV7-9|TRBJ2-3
TGTGCCAGCAGCTTAATCCTAGCGGGGACAGATACGCAGTATTTT
CASSLILAGTDTQYF
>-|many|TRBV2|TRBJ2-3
TGTGCCAGCAGTGGGGCAGATACGCAGTATTTT
CASSGADTQYF
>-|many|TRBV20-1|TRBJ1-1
TGCAGTGCTAAGGCACATATGAACACTGAAGCTTTCTTT
CSAKAHMNTEAFF
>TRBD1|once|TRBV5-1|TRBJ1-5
TGCGCCAGCAGGGAGCCGGGACAGGGGAGCCAGCCCCAGCATTTT
CASREPGQGSQPQHF
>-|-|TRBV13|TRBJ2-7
TGTGCCAGCAGCACGGGGCAGGGTAGAGGGTACTACGAGCAGTACTTC
CASSTGQGRGYYEQYF
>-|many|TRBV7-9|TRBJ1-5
TGTGCCAGCAGCGAGGCGGGCAATCAGCCCCAGCATTTT
CASSEAGNQPQHF
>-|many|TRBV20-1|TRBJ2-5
TGCAGTGCTGTCGACAGGGCTGGGAGGGAGACCCAGTACTTC
CSAVDRAGRETQYF
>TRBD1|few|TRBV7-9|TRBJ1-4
TGTGCCAGCAGGGAGCCGGGACAGGGAGTCTGGCGTAATGGTGAAAAACTGTTTTTT
CASREPGQGVWRNGEKLFF
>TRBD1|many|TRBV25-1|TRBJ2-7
TGTGCCAGCAGTGCAGGACAGGTCCGCTACGAGCAGTACTTC
CASSAGQVRYEQYF
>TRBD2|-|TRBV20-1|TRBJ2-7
TGCAGTGCTAGGGGAACGACCGGGACTAGCGGGAGGTCCTACGAGCAGTACTTC
CSARGTTGTSGRSYEQYF
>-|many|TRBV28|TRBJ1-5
TGTGCCAGCAGCCCTGGGACCCGGGATCAGCCCCAGCATTTT
CASSPGTRDQPQHF
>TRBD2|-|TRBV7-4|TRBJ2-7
TGTGCCAGCAGTTACTCAAGGACTAGCGGGAGAGGCGAGCAGTACTTC
CASSYSRTSGRGEQYF
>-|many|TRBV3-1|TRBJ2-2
TGTGCCAGCAGCCCCCGGGCCAGGAGAGTACGCACCGGGGAGCTGTTTTTT
CASSPRARRVRTGELFF
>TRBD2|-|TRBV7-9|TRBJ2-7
TGTGCCAGCAGCCGGACTAGCGGGAGCTCCTACGAGCAGTACTTC
CASSRTSGSSYEQYF